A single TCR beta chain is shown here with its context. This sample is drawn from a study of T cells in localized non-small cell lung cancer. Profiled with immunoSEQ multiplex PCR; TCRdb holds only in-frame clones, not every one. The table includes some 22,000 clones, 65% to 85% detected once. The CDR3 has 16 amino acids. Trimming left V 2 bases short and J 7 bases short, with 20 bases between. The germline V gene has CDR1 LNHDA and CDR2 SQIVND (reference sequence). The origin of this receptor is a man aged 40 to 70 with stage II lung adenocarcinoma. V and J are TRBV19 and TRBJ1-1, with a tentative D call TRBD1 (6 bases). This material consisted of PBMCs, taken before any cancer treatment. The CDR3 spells CASSISRGGQLYEAFF. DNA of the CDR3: TGTGCCAGTAGTATATCTAGGGGAGGACAGTTGTATGAAGCTTTCTTT.